This is a list of T cell receptor beta chains from one sample in a study of blood T cell repertoires in COVID-19. Libraries were prepared by immunoSEQ multiplex PCR; TCRdb keeps only in-frame clonotypes and omits some of them. This table has some 370,000 clones, around 87% appearing once. Sequenced input: peripheral blood. These receptors all come from a woman aged 25 to 39 with COVID-19, enrolled during active disease. Both conserved end residues are part of each CDR3. A D gene is named only where the DNA matches it firmly. The size field is filled for only some rows; it gives once, few, many or a size class.

v_gene	abundance	len	d_gene	j_gene	CDR3nt	CDR3aa
TRBV10-3	.	14	.	TRBJ1-4	TGTGCCATCGGGTCGGGACTCCTTAATGAAAAACTGTTTTTT	CAIGSGLLNEKLFF
TRBV10-3	.	15	.	TRBJ2-2	TGTGCCATCAGGGAGGGAGGAGGTGACACCGGGGAGCTGTTTTTT	CAIREGGGDTGELFF
TRBV5-6	.	14	.	TRBJ2-1	TGTGCCTCCATCCAGCGGAGCTCCTACAATGAGCAGTTCTTC	CASIQRSSYNEQFF
TRBV5-4	.	14	TRBD2	TRBJ2-7	TGTGCCAGCAGCTTGGAACTAGCGAGCTACGAGCAGTACTTC	CASSLELASYEQYF
TRBV28	.	16	TRBD1	TRBJ2-7	TGTGCCAGCAGTTCGTTCGGGACAGGGAACCTATACGAGCAGTACTTC	CASSSFGTGNLYEQYF
TRBV6-5	.	14	TRBD2	TRBJ2-3	TGTGCCAGCAGGGCTAGCGGTTACACAGATACGCAGTATTTT	CASRASGYTDTQYF
TRBV6-2/TRBV6-3	.	15	.	TRBJ2-7	TGTGCCAGCAGCCCCCGAGGACTACCCCTTATCGAGCAGTACTTC	CASSPRGLPLIEQYF
TRBV21-1	.	13	.	TRBJ1-6	TGTGCCAGCGGGGGCAGGGACGGCTCACCCCTCCACTTT	CASGGRDGSPLHF
TRBV10-3	.	12	.	TRBJ2-7	TGTGCCATCAGGTCTCCCCCGGGGGAGCAGTACTTC	CAIRSPPGEQYF
TRBV12-5	.	13	.	TRBJ2-2	TGTGCTAGTGGAGCCTCGAACACCGGGGAGCTGTTTTTT	CASGASNTGELFF
TRBV23-1	.	11	.	TRBJ1-5	TGCGCCAGCAGTCGCTGTCTACCCCAGCATTTT	CASSRCLPQHF
TRBV28	once	18	TRBD2	TRBJ2-6	TGTGCCAGCCGTGGAACTAGCGGGAGCCTCTCTGGGGCCAACGTCCTGACTTTC	CASRGTSGSLSGANVLTF
TRBV7-6	few	16	TRBD2	TRBJ2-3	TGTGCCAGCAGCGTGACCGGGACTAGACACACAGATACGCAGTATTTT	CASSVTGTRHTDTQYF
TRBV11-2	.	12	.	TRBJ2-7	TGTGCCAGCAGCTTATCAGGGTACGAGCAGTACTTC	CASSLSGYEQYF
TRBV4-2	.	13	.	TRBJ1-4	TGTGCCAGCAGCCAAGGAGGCGGGGAAAAACTGTTTTTT	CASSQGGGEKLFF
TRBV24-1	.	13	.	TRBJ1-1	TGTGCCACCAGTGACCCCAACCTTAAACGGGCTTTCTTT	CATSDPNLKRAFF
TRBV27	.	15	.	TRBJ2-3	TGTGCCAGCAGTCCCTACTCACAGGGCCTAGATACGCAGTATTTT	CASSPYSQGLDTQYF
TRBV6-5	many	13	.	TRBJ2-7	TGTGCCAGTTGGAGGGCCGACTCCTACGAGCAGTACTTC	CASWRADSYEQYF
TRBV7-8	.	14	.	TRBJ1-5	TGTGCCAGCAGCTCCGCTTACAGGGATCAGCCCCAGCATTTT	CASSSAYRDQPQHF
TRBV10-1	.	16	TRBD1	TRBJ1-1	TGCGCCAGCAGTGAGTTACAGGGGGCTTTGAACACTGAAGCTTTCTTT	CASSELQGALNTEAFF
TRBV21-1	once	14	.	TRBJ1-1	TGTGCCAGCAGCAAAGCGGTAGGTGGGCCTGAAGCTTTCTTT	CASSKAVGGPEAFF
TRBV27	.	14	.	TRBJ1-4	TGTGCCAGCAGTTGGGGGGGAATCGGGGAAAAACTGTTTTTT	CASSWGGIGEKLFF